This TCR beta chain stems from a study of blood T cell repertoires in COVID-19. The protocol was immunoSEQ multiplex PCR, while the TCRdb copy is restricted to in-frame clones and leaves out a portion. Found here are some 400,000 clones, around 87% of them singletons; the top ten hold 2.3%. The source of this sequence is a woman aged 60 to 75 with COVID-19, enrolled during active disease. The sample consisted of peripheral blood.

CDR3 residues: CASSEWEGMNTEAFF. The CDR3 DNA follows: TGTGCCAGCAGTGAATGGGAGGGAATGAACACTGAAGCTTTCTTT. This rearrangement joins TRBV6-1 to TRBJ1-1; D not certain. Germline loops: CDR1 MNHNS, CDR2 SASEGT. With 2 bases removed from V and 0 bases from J, the gap between germline ends came to 10 bases. CDR3 size: 15 residues.